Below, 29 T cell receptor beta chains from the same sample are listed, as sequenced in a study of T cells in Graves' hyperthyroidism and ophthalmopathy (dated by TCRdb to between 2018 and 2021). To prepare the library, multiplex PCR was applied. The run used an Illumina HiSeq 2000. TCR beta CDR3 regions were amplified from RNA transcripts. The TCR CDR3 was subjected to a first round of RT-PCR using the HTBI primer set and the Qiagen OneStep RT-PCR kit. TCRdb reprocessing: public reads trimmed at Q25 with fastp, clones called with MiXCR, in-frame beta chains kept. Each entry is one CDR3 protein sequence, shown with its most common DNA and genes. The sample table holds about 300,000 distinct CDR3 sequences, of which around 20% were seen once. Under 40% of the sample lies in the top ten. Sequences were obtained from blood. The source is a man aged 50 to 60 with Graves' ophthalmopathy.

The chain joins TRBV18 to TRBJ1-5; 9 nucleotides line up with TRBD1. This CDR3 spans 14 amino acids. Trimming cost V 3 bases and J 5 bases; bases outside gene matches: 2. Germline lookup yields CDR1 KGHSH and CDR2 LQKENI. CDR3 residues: CASSPGQGHQPQHF. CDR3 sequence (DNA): TGTGCCAGCTCACCGGGACAGGGACATCAGCCCCAGCATTTT.

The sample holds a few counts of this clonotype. The CDR3 reads CASSLDVRGRTGEQFF. In DNA form, the CDR3 reads TGTGCCAGCAGCTTAGATGTCAGGGGGCGCACGGGTGAGCAGTTCTTC. The V and J genes are TRBV7-9 and TRBJ2-1; TRBD1 matches 8 bases. Looked up from germline, CDR1 is SEHNR and CDR2 is FQNEAQ (reference sequence). V trimming: 1 base; J trimming: 9 bases; junction bases outside the gene matches: 11. This CDR3 is 16 amino acids long.

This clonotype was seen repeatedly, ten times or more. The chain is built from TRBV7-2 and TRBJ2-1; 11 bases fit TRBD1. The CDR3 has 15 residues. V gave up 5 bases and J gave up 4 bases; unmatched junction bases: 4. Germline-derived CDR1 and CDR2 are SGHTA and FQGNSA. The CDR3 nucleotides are TGTGCCAGCAGCATGGACAGGGGGCAATACAATGAGCAGTTCTTC. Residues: CASSMDRGQYNEQFF.

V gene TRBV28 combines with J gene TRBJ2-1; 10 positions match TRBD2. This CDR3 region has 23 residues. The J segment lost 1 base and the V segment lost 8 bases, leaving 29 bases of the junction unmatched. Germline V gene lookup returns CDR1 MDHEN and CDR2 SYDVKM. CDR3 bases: TGTGCCAGCCGCTACCCACGTGGCAGGGCTGAGCGGGAGGGCCCCCTTTCCTACAATGAGCAGTTCTTC. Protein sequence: CASRYPRGRAEREGPLSYNEQFF.

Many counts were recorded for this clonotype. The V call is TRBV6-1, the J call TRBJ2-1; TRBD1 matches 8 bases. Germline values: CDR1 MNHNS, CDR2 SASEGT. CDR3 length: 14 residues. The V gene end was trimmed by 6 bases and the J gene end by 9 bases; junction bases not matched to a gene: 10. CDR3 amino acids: CASRETGVIGEQFF. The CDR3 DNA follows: TGTGCCAGCAGGGAGACAGGGGTGATCGGTGAGCAGTTCTTC.

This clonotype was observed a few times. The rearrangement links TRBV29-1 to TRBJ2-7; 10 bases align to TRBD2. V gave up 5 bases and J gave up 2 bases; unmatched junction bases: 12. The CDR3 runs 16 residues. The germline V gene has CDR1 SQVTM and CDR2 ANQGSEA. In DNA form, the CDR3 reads TGCAGCGTTACAGGTGGACTAGCGGACAGCGCCTACGAGCAGTACTTC. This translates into CSVTGGLADSAYEQYF.

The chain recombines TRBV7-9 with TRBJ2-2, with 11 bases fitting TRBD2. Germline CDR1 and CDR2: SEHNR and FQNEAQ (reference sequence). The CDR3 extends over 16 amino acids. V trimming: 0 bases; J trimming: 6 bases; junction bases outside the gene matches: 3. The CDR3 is CASSLAGTSGPGELFF. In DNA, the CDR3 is TGTGCCAGCAGCTTAGCGGGGACTAGCGGCCCCGGGGAGCTGTTTTTT.

For the CDR3, the DNA is TGTGCCAGCAGTGAACTAGCGGGAGGGCCCTACGAGCAGTACTTC. It encodes CASSELAGGPYEQYF. The chain recombines TRBV2 with TRBJ2-7, with 12 bases aligning to TRBD2. This CDR3 contains 15 residues. Trimming at V came to 2 bases and at J to 2 bases, leaving 1 base not matched to a gene. Germline V gives CDR1 SNHLY, CDR2 FYNNEI. The variable domain in full, completed from reference TRBV2 and TRBJ2-7, reads EPEVTQTPSHQVTQMGQEVILRCVPISNHLYFYWYRQILGQKVEFLVSFYNNEISEKSEIFDDQFSVERPDGSNFTLKIRSTKLEDSAMYFCASSELAGGPYEQYFGPGTRLTVT.

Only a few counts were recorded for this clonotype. The CDR3 bases are TGTGCCAGCTTGGAGATCGGGACAGGGGAATCTGAAGCTTTCTTT. This translates into CASLEIGTGESEAFF. This chain links TRBV27 with TRBJ1-1; 10 nucleotides agree with TRBD1. With V trimmed by 8 bases and J by 6 bases, 12 bases remained unmatched. CDR1 and CDR2 (germline): MNHEY, SMNVEV (reference sequence). The CDR3 runs to 15 residues.

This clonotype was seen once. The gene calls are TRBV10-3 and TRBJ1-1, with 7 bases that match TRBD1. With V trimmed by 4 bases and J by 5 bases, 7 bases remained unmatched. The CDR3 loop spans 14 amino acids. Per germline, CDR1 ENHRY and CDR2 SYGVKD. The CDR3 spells CAISATGDRTEAFF. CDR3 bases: TGTGCCATCAGTGCTACAGGGGATCGGACTGAAGCTTTCTTT.

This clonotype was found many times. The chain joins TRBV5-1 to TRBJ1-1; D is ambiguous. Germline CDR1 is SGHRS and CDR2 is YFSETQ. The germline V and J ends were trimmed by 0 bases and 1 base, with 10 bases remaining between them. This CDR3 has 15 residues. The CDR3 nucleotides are TGCGCCAGCAGCTTGGATGGCTTTTCGAACACTGAAGCTTTCTTT. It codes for CASSLDGFSNTEAFF.

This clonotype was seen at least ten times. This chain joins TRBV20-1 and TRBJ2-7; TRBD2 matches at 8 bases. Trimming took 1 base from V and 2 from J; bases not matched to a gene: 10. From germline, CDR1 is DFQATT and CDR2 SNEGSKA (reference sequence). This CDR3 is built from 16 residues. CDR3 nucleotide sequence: TGCAGTGCTAGAGTGTGGGGCGGGAGGAGCACCTACGAGCAGTACTTC. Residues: CSARVWGGRSTYEQYF.

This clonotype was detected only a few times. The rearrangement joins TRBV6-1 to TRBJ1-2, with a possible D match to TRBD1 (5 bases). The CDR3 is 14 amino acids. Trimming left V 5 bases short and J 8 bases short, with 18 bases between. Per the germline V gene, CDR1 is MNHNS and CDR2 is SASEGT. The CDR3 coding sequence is TGTGCCAGCAGTTATAGAGCCAGGGAATACGGCTACACCTTC. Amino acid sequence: CASSYRAREYGYTF.

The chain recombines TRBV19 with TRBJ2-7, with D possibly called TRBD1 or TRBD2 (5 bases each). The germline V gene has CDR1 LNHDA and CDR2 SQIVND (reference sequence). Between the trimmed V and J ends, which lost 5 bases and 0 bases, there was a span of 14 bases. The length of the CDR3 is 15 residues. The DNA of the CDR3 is TGTGCCAGTAGTCTATCGACGGGGCCCTCCTACGAGCAGTACTTC. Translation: CASSLSTGPSYEQYF.

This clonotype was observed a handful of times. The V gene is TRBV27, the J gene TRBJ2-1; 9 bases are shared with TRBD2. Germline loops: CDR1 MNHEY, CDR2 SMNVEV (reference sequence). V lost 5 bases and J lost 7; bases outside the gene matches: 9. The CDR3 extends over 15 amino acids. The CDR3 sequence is CASSPIAGVVNEQFF. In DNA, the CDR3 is TGTGCCAGCAGTCCAATAGCGGGAGTCGTAAATGAGCAGTTCTTC.

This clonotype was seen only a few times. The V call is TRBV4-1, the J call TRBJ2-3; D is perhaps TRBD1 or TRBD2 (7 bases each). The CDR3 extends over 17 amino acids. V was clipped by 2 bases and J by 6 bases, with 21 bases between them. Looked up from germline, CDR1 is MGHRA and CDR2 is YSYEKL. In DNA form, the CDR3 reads TGCGCCAGCAGCCAACTTATCTCCGGGACAGCGGGGGATACGCAGTATTTT. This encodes CASSQLISGTAGDTQYF.

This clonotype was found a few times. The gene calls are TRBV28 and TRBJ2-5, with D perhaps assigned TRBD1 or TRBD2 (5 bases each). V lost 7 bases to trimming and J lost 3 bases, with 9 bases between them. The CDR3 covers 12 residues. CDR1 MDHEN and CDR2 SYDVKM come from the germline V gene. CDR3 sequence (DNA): TGTGCCAGCAACGGGGCAAAAGAGACCCAGTACTTC. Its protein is CASNGAKETQYF.

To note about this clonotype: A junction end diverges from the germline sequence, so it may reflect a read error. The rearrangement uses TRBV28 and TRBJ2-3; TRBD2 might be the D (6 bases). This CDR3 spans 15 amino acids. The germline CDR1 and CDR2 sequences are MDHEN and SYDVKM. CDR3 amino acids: CASSLSGEVSDTRYF. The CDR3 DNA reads TGTGCCAGCTCTTTGTCGGGAGAGGTATCAGATACGCGGTATTTT.

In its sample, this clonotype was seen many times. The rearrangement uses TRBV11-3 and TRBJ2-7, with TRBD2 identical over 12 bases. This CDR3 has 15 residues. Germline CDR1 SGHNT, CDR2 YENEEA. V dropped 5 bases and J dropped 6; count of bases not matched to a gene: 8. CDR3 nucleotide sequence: TGTGCCAGCAGCGGGGGACTAGCGGGTAATTCCGAGCAGTACTTC. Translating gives CASSGGLAGNSEQYF.

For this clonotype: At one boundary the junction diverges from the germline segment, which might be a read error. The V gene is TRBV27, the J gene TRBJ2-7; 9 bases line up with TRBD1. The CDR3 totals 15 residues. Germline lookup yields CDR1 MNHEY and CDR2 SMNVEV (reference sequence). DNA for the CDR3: TGTGTCAGCAGTCGACAACAGGGGGCCGCGTACGAGCAGTACTTC. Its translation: CVSSRQQGAAYEQYF.

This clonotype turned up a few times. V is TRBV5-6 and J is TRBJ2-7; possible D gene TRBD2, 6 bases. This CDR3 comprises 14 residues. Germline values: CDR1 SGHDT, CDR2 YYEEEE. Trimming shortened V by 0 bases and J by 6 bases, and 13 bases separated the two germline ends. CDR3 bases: TGTGCCAGCAGCTTGGAGGGAGGCGCCGGCGAGCAGTACTTC. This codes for CASSLEGGAGEQYF.

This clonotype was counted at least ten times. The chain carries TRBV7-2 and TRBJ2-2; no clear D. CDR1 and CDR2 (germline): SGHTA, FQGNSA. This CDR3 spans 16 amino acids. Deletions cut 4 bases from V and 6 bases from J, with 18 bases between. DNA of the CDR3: TGTGCCAGCAGCTCCTCCTTTGCCGGGTTGCCCGGGGAGCTGTTTTTT. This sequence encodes CASSSSFAGLPGELFF.

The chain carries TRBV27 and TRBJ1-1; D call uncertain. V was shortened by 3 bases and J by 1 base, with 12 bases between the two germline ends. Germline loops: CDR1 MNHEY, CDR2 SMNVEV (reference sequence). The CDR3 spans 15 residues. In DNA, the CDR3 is TGTGCCAGCAGTTTGTCGACGGGAGCGAACACTGAAGCTTTCTTT. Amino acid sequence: CASSLSTGANTEAFF.

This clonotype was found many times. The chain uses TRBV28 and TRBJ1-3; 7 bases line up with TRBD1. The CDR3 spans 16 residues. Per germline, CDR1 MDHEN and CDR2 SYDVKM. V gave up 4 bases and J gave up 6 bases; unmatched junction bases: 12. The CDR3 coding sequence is TGTGCCAGCAGTTCAAGACAGGGAGAGGAGGAAAACACCATATATTTT. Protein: CASSSRQGEEENTIYF.

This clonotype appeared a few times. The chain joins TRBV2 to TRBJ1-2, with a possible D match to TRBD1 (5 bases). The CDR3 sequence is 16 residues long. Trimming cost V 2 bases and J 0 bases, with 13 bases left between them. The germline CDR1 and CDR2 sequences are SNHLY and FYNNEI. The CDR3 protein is CASSELPSGANYGYTF. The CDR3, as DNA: TGTGCCAGCAGTGAACTTCCGTCGGGGGCTAACTATGGCTACACCTTC.

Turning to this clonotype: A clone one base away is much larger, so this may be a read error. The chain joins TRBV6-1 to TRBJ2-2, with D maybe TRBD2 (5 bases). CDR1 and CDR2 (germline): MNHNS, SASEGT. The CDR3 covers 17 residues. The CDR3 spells CAGSVNRGKTYTGELFF. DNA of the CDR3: TGTGCCGGCAGTGTAAACCGGGGAAAAACGTACACCGGGGAGCTGTTTTTT.

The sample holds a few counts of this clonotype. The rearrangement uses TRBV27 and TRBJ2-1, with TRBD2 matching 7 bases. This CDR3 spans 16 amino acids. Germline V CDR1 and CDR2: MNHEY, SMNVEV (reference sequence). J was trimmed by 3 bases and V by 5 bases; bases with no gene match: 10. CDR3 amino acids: CASSLNSLAVYNEQFF. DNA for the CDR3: TGTGCCAGCAGTCTCAATAGCCTAGCGGTCTACAATGAGCAGTTCTTC.

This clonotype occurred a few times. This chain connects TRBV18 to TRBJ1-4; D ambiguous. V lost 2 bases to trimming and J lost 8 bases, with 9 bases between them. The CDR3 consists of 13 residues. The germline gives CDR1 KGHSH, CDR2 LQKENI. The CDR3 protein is CASSPDSEEKLFF. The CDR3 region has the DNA TGTGCCAGCTCACCAGACTCCGAGGAAAAACTGTTTTTT. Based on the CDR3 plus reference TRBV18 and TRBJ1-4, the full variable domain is NAGVMQNPRHLVRRRGQEARLRCSPMKGHSHVYWYRQLPEEGLKFMVYLQKENIIDESGMPKERFSAEFPKEGPSILRIQQVVRGDSAAYFCASSPDSEEKLFFGSGTQLSVL.

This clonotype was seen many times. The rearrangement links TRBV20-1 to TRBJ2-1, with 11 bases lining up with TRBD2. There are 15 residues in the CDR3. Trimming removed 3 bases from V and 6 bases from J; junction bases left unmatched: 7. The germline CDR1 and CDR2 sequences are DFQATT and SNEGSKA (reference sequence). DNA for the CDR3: TGCAGTGCTAGCGCGGGACTAGCGGCGTCCAATGAGCAGTTCTTC. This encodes CSASAGLAASNEQFF.